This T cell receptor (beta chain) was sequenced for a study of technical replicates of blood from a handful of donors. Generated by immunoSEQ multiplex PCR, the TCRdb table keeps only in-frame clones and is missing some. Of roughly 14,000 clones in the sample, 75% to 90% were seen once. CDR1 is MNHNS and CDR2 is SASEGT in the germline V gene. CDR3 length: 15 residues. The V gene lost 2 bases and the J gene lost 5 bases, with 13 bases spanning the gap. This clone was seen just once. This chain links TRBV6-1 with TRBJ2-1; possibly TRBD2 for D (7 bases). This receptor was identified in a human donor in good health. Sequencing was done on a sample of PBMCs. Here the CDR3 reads CASSEIGGGHNEQFF. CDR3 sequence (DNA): TGTGCCAGCAGTGAAATAGGGGGGGGCCACAATGAGCAGTTCTTC.